There are many counts of the clone carrying this TCR beta chain. The data stem from a study of T-cell reconstitution after alpha-beta-depleted transplantation in children. During its preparation, the TCRbeta library received unique molecular identifiers. From the PCR reads, TCRdb called clonotypes with MiXCR, one entry per CDR3 protein. The data show roughly 24,000 distinct CDR3 sequences, under 13% seen once. The CDR3 totals 18 residues. The J segment lost 1 base and the V segment lost 3 bases, leaving 10 bases of the junction unmatched. The germline gives CDR1 LGHDT, CDR2 YNNKEL (reference sequence).

This TCR was recovered from a human donor who donated a stem cell graft to a child with chronic granulomatous disease. The rearrangement links TRBV3-1 to TRBJ2-1, with 9 positions matching TRBD2. The sequencing used PBMCs from the stem cell graft donor, collected from the stem cell graft. CDR3 sequence (DNA): TGTGCCAGCAGCCAGGACCACGGACTAGCGATTTCCTACAATGAGCAGTTCTTC. This translates into CASSQDHGLAISYNEQFF.